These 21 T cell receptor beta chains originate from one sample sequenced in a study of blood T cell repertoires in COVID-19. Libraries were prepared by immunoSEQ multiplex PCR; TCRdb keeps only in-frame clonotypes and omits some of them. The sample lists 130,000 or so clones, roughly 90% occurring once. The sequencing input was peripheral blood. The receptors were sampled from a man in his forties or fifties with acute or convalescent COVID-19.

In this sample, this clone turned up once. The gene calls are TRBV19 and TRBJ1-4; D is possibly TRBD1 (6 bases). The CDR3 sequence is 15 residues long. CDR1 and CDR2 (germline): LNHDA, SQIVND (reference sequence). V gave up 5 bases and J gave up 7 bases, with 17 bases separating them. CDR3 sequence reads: CASSGTGRRAEKLFF. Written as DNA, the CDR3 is TGTGCCAGTAGTGGTACAGGGAGACGGGCTGAAAAACTGTTTTTT.

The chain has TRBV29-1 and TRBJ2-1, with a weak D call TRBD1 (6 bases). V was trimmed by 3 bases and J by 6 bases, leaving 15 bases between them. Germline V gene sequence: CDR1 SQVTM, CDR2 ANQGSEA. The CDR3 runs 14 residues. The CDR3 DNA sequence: TGCAGCGTTGAGTCCCTGGGGGCGAGCAATGAGCAGTTCTTC. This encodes CSVESLGASNEQFF.

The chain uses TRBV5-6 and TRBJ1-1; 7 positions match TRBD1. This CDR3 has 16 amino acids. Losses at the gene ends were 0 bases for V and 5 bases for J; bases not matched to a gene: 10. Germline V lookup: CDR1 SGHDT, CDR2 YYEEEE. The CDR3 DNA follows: TGTGCCAGCAGCTTGGGACAGGGATTCGAGGGGACTGAAGCTTTCTTT. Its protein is CASSLGQGFEGTEAFF.

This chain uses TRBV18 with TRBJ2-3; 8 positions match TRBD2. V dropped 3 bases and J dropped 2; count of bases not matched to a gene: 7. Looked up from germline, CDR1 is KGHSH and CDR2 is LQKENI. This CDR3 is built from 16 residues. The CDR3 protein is CASSPVSGGITDTQYF. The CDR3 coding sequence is TGTGCCAGCTCACCCGTCTCGGGGGGGATCACAGATACGCAGTATTTT.

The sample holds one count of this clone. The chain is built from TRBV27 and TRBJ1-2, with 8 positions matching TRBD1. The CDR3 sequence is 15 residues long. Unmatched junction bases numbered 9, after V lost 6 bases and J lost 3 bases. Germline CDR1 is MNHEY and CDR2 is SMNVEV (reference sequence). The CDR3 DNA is TGTGCCAGCAGAACTACAGGGGGAGGTTACTATGGCTACACCTTC. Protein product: CASRTTGGGYYGYTF.

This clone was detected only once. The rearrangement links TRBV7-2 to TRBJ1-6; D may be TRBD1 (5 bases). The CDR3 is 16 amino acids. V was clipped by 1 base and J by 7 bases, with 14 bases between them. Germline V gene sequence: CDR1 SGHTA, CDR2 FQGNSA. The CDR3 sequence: CASSLERPGQNSPLHF. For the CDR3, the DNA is TGTGCCAGCAGCTTAGAAAGGCCAGGGCAGAATTCACCCCTCCACTTT.

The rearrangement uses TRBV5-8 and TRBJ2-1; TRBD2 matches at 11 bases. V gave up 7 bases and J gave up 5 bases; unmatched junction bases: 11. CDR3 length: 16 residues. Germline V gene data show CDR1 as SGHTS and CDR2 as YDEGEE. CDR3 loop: CASPSFSGRADNEQFF. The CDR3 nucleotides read TGTGCCAGCCCGTCCTTTAGCGGGAGGGCCGACAATGAGCAGTTCTTC.

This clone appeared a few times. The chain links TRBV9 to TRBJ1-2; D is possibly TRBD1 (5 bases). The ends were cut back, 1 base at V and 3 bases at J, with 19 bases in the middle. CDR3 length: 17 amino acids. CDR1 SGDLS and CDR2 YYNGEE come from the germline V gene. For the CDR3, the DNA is TGTGCCAGCAGCGTACGTCCCAGGGATCTACTGGACTATGGCTACACCTTC. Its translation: CASSVRPRDLLDYGYTF.

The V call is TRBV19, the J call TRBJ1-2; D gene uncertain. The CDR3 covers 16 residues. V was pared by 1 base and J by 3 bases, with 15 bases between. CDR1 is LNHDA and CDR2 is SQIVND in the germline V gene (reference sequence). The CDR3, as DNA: TGTGCCAGTAGTATAGGAACCAACCGGAGGGACTATGGCTACACCTTC. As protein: CASSIGTNRRDYGYTF.

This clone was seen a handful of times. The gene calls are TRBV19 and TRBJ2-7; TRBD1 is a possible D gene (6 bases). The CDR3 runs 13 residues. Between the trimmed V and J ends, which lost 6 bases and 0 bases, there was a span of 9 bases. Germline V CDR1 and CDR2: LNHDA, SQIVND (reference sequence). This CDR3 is CASSRGSSYEQYF. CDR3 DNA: TGTGCCAGTAGCAGGGGTAGCTCCTACGAGCAGTACTTC.

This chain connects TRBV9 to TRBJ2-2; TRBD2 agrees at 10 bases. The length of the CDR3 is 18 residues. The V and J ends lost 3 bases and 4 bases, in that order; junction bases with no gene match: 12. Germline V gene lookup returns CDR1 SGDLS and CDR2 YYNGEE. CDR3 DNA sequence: TGTGCCAGCAGCGCTGCCGCTGGGCTAGCGGGAGCCACCGGGGAGCTGTTTTTT. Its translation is CASSAAAGLAGATGELFF.

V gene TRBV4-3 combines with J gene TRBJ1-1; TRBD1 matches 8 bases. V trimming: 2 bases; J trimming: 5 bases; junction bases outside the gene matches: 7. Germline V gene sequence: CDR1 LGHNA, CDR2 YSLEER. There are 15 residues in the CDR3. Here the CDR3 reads CASSQLRQGMTEAFF. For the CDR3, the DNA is TGCGCCAGCAGCCAACTCCGACAGGGGATGACTGAAGCTTTCTTT.

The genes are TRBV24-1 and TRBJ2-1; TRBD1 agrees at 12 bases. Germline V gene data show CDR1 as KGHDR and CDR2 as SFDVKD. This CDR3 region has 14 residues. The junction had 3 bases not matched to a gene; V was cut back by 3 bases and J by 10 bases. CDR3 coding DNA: TGTGCCACCAGTGATCCCGGGACAGGGGGCGAGCAGTTCTTC. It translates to CATSDPGTGGEQFF.

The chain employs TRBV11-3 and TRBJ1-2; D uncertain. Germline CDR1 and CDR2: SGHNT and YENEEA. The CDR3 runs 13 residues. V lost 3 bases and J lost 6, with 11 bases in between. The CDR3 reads CASSFREENGYTF. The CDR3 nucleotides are TGTGCCAGCAGCTTTAGGGAGGAAAATGGCTACACCTTC.

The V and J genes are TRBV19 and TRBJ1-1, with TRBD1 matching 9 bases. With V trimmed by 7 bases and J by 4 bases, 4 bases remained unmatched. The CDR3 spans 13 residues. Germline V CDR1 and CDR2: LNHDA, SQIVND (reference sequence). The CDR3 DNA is TGTGCCAGTACTCCGGGACAGGGCACTGAAGCTTTCTTT. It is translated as CASTPGQGTEAFF.

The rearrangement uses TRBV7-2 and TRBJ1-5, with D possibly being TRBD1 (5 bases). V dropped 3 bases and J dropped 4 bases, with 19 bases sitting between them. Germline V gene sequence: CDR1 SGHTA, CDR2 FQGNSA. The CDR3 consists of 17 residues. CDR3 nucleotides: TGTGCCAGCAGCTTTAGGCCAAGGCAGGGTTCGAATCAGCCCCAGCATTTT. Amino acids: CASSFRPRQGSNQPQHF.

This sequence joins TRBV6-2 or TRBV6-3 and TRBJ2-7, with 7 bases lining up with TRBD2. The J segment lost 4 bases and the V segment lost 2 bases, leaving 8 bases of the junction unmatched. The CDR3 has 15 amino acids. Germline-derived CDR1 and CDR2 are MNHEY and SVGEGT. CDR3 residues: CASSYGVGRWYEQYF. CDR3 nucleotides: TGTGCCAGCAGTTACGGGGTCGGGAGGTGGTACGAGCAGTACTTC.

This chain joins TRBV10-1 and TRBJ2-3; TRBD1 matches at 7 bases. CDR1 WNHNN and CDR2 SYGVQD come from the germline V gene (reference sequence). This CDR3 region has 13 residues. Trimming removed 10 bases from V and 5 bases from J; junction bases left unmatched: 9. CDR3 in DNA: TGCGCCAATTCGACAGGGCCGTTAGATACGCAGTATTTT. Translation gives CANSTGPLDTQYF.

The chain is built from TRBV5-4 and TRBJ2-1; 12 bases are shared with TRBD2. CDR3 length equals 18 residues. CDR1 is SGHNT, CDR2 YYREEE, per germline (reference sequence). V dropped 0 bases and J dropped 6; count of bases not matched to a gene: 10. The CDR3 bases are TGTGCCAGCAGCTTGGATTGGGCTAGCGGGAGGGCCGCCAATGAGCAGTTCTTC. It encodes CASSLDWASGRAANEQFF.

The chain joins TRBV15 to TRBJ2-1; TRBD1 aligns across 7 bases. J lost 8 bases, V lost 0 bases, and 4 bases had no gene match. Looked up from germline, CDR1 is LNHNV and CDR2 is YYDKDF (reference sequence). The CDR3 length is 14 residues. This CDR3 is CATSRESQGYEQFF. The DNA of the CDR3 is TGTGCCACCAGCAGAGAATCACAGGGGTATGAGCAGTTCTTC.

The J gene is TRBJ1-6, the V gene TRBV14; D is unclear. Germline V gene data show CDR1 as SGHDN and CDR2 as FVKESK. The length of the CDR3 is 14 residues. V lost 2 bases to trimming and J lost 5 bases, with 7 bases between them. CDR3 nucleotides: TGTGCCAGCAGCCAAAACAGAGATAATTCACCCCTCCACTTT. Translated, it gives CASSQNRDNSPLHF.